These 14 T cell receptor beta chains share one sample of origin, sequenced in a study of cytomegalovirus exposure and HLA in healthy donors. The PCR employed 60 Vbeta primers together with 13 Jbeta primers. Assay used: immunoSEQ multiplex PCR; TCRdb lists only in-frame clones, some missing. The profile covers some 120,000 clones, with about 66% appearing a single time and roughly 1.5% taken by the ten largest. The material sequenced was PBMCs. The receptors originated from a man aged 25 to 40 in good health and CMV-seropositive.

V and J are TRBV2 and TRBJ2-7; TRBD1 might be the D (6 bases). CDR1 and CDR2 from the germline V gene are SNHLY and FYNNEI. Trimming shortened V by 5 bases and J by 1 base, and 12 bases separated the two germline ends. This CDR3 region has 14 residues. The CDR3 here is CASSMDRASYEQYF. CDR3 nucleotide sequence: TGTGCCAGCAGTATGGACAGAGCTTCCTACGAGCAGTACTTC.

The table lists this clone with a few counts. The V gene is TRBV7-6, the J gene TRBJ2-3, with a weak D call TRBD2 (6 bases). With 5 bases removed from V and 4 bases from J, the gap between germline ends came to 25 bases. CDR3 length equals 18 residues. In germline, CDR1 is SGHVS, CDR2 FNYEAQ. CDR3 residues: CASSGGGAWGSVADTQYF. CDR3 DNA: TGTGCCAGCAGCGGAGGAGGGGCGTGGGGGTCCGTGGCAGATACGCAGTATTTT.

This CDR3 is CASSEGGLAGDGYEQYF. The CDR3 DNA reads TGTGCCAGCAGTGAAGGGGGACTAGCGGGAGACGGCTACGAGCAGTACTTC. J is TRBJ2-5 and V is TRBV6-1; 14 bases fit TRBD2. The J call may be wrong; the DNA end is better matched by TRBJ2-7. The CDR3 has 17 amino acids. Per the germline V gene, CDR1 is MNHNS and CDR2 is SASEGT.

This chain connects TRBV6-5 to TRBJ2-7; a weak D match, TRBD2 (5 bases). Per the germline V gene, CDR1 is MNHEY and CDR2 is SVGAGI. The V end was cut by 2 bases, the J end by 2 bases, with 10 bases between. The CDR3 has 14 amino acids. CDR3 coding DNA: TGTGCCAGCAGTTACAGCGGCCGTACCTACGAGCAGTACTTC. This gives the protein CASSYSGRTYEQYF.

The rearrangement joins TRBV12-5 to TRBJ2-3; the match to TRBD2 covers 8 bases. The CDR3 spans 15 residues. With 6 bases clipped from V and 4 bases from J, the junction kept 9 bases outside the gene matches. The germline V gene has CDR1 LGHNT and CDR2 FRNRAP. As DNA, the CDR3 is TGTGCTAGTGGACCTCTATCGGGAGGGGCAGATACGCAGTATTTT. This encodes CASGPLSGGADTQYF.

This CDR3 is CASSLTVNEKLFF. As DNA, the CDR3 is TGCGCCAGCAGCTTGACAGTAAATGAAAAACTGTTTTTT. V gene TRBV5-1 combines with J gene TRBJ1-4; D not resolved. Germline CDR1 is SGHRS and CDR2 is YFSETQ. The ends were cut back, 1 base at V and 5 bases at J, with 6 bases in the middle. This CDR3 is 13 amino acids long.

The rearrangement links TRBV6-5 to TRBJ2-1; TRBD1 aligns across 9 bases. The V gene end was trimmed by 10 bases and the J gene end by 10 bases; junction bases not matched to a gene: 17. This CDR3 spans 15 amino acids. Germline V lookup: CDR1 MNHEY, CDR2 SVGAGI. CDR3 coding DNA: TGTGCCATCAGGACAGGGGCCGCTGAGGCGACGGAGCAGTTCTTC. It specifies CAIRTGAAEATEQFF.

There are a few counts of this clone. V and J are TRBV19 and TRBJ1-5, with D perhaps TRBD1 (6 bases). The CDR3 has 15 residues. Trimming took 3 bases from V and 2 from J, leaving 11 bases between them. Germline V gives CDR1 LNHDA, CDR2 SQIVND (reference sequence). The CDR3 spells CASSMVSGGNQPQHF. The CDR3 coding sequence is TGTGCCAGTAGTATGGTATCAGGGGGCAATCAGCCCCAGCATTTT.

V gene TRBV5-5 combines with J gene TRBJ1-1; unclear D gene. The CDR3 is 15 amino acids. Trimming pared 3 bases from V and 1 base from J, leaving 13 bases between. Germline CDR1 reads SGHKS; CDR2 reads YYEKEE (reference sequence). CDR3 sequence: CASSSHLHSNTEAFF. The CDR3 DNA follows: TGTGCCAGCAGCTCCCATCTCCACTCGAACACTGAAGCTTTCTTT.

The sample holds a few counts of this clone. V is TRBV5-1 and J is TRBJ2-1, with 10 bases lining up with TRBD2. Unmatched junction bases numbered 3, after V lost 2 bases and J lost 4 bases. The CDR3 is 15 amino acids. Germline V gene sequence: CDR1 SGHRS, CDR2 YFSETQ. The CDR3 DNA reads TGCGCCAGCAGCTTTATAGCGGGAGGATACAATGAGCAGTTCTTC. Translated: CASSFIAGGYNEQFF.

The rearrangement joins TRBV28 to TRBJ2-3; D is unresolved. CDR1 and CDR2 (germline): MDHEN, SYDVKM. The CDR3 runs 14 residues. The V and J ends lost 6 bases and 1 base respectively, with 11 bases between them. The CDR3 here is CASSPPLGTDTQYF. The CDR3 DNA is TGTGCCAGCAGCCCACCACTGGGCACAGATACGCAGTATTTT.

The chain is built from TRBV6-1 and TRBJ2-1; perhaps TRBD1 as D (6 bases). The germline gives CDR1 MNHNS, CDR2 SASEGT. This CDR3 is built from 19 residues. V lost 2 bases and J 1 base, leaving 21 bases between the germline ends. The CDR3 protein is CASSEFHGLPQGSYNEQFF. The CDR3 nucleotides are TGTGCCAGCAGTGAATTTCATGGACTCCCCCAGGGGTCCTACAATGAGCAGTTCTTC.

The rearrangement uses TRBV7-2 and TRBJ2-1, with TRBD2 as a possible D gene (6 bases). V was trimmed by 5 bases and J by 3 bases, leaving 14 bases between them. Per germline, CDR1 SGHTA and CDR2 FQGNSA. This CDR3 comprises 15 residues. For the CDR3, the DNA is TGTGCCAGCAGCCCCGGGGGATCCCACTACAATGAGCAGTTCTTC. Translating it yields CASSPGGSHYNEQFF. Based on the CDR3 plus reference TRBV7-2 and TRBJ2-1, the full variable domain is GAGVSQSPSNKVTEKGKDVELRCDPISGHTALYWYRQSLGQGLEFLIYFQGNSAPDKSGLPSDRFSAERTGGSVSTLTIQRTQQEDSAVYLCASSPGGSHYNEQFFGPGTRLTVL.

The rearrangement joins TRBV19 to TRBJ1-5; D ambiguous. The CDR3 length is 13 residues. The germline gives CDR1 LNHDA, CDR2 SQIVND (reference sequence). Deletions cut 8 bases from V and 1 base from J, with 9 bases between. CDR3 nucleotides: TGTGCCAGTCGGGGATTCAGCAATCAGCCCCAGCATTTT. Translated: CASRGFSNQPQHF. Variable domain in full (rest from reference TRBV19 and TRBJ1-5): DGGITQSPKYLFRKEGQNVTLSCEQNLNHDAMYWYRQDPGQGLRLIYYSQIVNDFQKGDIAEGYSVSREKKESFPLTVTSAQKNPTAFYLCASRGFSNQPQHFGDGTRLSIL.